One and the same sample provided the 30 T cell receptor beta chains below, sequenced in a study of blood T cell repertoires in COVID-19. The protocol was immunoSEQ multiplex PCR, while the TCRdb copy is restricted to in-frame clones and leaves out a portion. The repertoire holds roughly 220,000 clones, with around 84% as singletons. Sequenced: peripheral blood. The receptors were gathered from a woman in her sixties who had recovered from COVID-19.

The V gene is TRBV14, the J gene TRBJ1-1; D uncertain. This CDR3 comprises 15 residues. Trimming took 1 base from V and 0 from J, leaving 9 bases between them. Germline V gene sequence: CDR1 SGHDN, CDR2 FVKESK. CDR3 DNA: TGTGCCAGCAGCCAAGCTGGCAGATTGAACACTGAAGCTTTCTTT. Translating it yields CASSQAGRLNTEAFF.

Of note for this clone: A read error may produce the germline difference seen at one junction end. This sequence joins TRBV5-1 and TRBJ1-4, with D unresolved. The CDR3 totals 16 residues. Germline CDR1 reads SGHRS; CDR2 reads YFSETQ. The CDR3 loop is CASSFSSGPTSEKLFF. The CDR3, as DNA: TGCGCCAGCAGCTTCAGTTCAGGACCAACTAGTGAAAAACTGTTTTTT.

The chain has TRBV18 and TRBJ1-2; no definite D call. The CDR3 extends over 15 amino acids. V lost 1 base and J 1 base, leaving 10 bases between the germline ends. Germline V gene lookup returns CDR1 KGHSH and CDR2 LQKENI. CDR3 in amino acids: CASSPQGGLNYGYTF. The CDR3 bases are TGTGCCAGCTCACCACAAGGTGGACTTAACTATGGCTACACCTTC.

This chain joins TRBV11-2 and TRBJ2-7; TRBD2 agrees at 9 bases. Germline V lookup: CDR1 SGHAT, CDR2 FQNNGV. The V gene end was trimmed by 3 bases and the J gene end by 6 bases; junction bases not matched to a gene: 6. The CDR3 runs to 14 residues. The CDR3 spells CASSLALAGSEQYF. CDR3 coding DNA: TGTGCCAGCAGCTTGGCACTAGCGGGTTCCGAGCAGTACTTC. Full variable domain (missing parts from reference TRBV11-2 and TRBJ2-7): EAGVAQSPRYKIIEKRQSVAFWCNPISGHATLYWYQQILGQGPKLLIQFQNNGVVDDSQLPKDRFSAERLKGVDSTLKIQPAKLEDSAVYLCASSLALAGSEQYFGPGTRLTVT.

This chain's CDR3 is CATSSPRQGLGGYTF. CDR3 nucleotides: TGTGCCACCAGCAGCCCGCGCCAGGGGCTAGGTGGCTACACCTTC. The V gene is TRBV15, the J gene TRBJ1-2; D may be TRBD1 (6 bases). The CDR3 runs 15 residues. Trimming removed 3 bases at V and 7 bases at J, with 18 bases between. Germline values: CDR1 LNHNV, CDR2 YYDKDF (reference sequence).

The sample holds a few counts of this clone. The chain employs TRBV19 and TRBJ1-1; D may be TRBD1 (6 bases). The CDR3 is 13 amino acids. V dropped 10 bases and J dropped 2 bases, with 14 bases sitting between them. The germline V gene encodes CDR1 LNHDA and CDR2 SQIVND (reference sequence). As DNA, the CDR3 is TGTGCCACCGCGATACAGGGCAACACTGAAGCTTTCTTT. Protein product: CATAIQGNTEAFF.

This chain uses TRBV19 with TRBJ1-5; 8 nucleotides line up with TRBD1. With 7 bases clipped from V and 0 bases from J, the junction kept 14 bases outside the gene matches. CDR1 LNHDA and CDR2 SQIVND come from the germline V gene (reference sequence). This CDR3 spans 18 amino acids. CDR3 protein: CASTHSPGGPYSNQPQHF. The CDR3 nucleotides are TGTGCCAGTACCCACAGTCCAGGGGGCCCTTATAGCAATCAGCCCCAGCATTTT.

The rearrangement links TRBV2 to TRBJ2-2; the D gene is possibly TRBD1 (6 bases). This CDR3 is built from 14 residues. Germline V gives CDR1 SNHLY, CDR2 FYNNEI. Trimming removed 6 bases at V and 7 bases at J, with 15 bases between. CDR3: CASRPGQRNGELFF. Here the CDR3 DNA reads TGTGCCAGCAGGCCAGGACAGCGTAACGGGGAGCTGTTTTTT.

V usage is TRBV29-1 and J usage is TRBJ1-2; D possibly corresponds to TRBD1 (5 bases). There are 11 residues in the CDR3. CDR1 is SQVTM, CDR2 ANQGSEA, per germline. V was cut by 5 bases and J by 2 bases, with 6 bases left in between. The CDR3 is CSVRGNYGYTF. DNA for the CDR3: TGCAGCGTTCGGGGGAACTATGGCTACACCTTC.

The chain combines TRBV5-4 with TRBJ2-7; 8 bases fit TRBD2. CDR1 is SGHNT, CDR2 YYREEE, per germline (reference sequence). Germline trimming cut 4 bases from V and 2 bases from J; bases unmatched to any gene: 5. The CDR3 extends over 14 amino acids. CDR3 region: CASSPGTRAYEQYF. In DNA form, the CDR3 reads TGTGCCAGCAGCCCCGGGACTAGAGCCTACGAGCAGTACTTC.

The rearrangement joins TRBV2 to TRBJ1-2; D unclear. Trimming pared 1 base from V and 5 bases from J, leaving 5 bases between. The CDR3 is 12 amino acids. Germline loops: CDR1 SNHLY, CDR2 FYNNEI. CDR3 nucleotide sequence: TGTGCCAGCAGTGAAGACAGTTATGGCTACACCTTC. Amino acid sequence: CASSEDSYGYTF.

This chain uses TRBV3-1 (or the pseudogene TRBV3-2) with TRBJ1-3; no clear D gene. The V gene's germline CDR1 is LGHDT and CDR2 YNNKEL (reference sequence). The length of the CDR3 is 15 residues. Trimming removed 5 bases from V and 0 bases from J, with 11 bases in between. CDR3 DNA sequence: TGTGCCAGCAGCTCGCGGAGGCACTCTGGAAACACCATATATTTT. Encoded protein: CASSSRRHSGNTIYF.

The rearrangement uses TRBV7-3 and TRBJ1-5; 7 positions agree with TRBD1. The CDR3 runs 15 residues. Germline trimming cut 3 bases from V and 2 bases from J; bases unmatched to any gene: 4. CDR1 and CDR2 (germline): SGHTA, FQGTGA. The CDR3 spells CASSFQQGRNQPQHF. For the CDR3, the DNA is TGTGCCAGCAGCTTCCAACAGGGGCGCAATCAGCCCCAGCATTTT.

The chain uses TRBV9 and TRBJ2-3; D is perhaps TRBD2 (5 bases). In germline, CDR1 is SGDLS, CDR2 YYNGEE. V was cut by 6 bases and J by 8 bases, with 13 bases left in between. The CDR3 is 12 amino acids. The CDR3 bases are TGTGCCAGCAACGGGGAGAGCGGTACGCAGTATTTT. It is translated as CASNGESGTQYF.

CDR3 sequence reads: CASSSSRGTVGYTF. DNA of the CDR3: TGTGCCAGCAGCTCCAGTAGGGGGACGGTTGGCTACACCTTC. The chain is built from TRBV7-6 and TRBJ1-2; possibly TRBD1 for D (6 bases). The CDR3 is 14 residues long. Trimming cost V 4 bases and J 7 bases, with 16 bases left between them. Germline values: CDR1 SGHVS, CDR2 FNYEAQ.

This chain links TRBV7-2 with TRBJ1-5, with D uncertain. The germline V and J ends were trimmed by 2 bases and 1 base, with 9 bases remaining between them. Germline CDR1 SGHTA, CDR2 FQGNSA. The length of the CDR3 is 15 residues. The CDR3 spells CASSLSAQSNQPQHF. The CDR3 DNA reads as TGTGCCAGCAGCTTAAGTGCACAGAGCAATCAGCCCCAGCATTTT.

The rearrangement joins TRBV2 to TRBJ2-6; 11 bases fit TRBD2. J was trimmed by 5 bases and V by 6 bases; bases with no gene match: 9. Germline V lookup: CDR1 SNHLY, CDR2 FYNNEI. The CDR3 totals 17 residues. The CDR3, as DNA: TGTGCCAGCAGACCGAGGCTAGCGGGGGGACGGGCCAACGTCCTGACTTTC. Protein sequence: CASRPRLAGGRANVLTF.

CDR3 loop: CASSISGGNEQYF. CDR3 nucleotides: TGTGCCAGTAGTATATCGGGGGGCAACGAGCAGTACTTC. The rearrangement uses TRBV19 and TRBJ2-7, with TRBD2 as a possible D gene (7 bases). The CDR3 is 13 residues long. The ends were cut back, 2 bases at V and 5 bases at J, with 10 bases in the middle. CDR1 and CDR2 (germline): LNHDA, SQIVND (reference sequence).

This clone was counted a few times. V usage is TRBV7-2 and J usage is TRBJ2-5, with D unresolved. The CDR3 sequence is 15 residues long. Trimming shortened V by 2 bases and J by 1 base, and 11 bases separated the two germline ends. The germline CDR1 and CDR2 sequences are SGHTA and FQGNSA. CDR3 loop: CASSLSRLLQETQYF. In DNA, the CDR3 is TGTGCCAGCAGCTTATCCCGCTTACTCCAAGAGACCCAGTACTTC.

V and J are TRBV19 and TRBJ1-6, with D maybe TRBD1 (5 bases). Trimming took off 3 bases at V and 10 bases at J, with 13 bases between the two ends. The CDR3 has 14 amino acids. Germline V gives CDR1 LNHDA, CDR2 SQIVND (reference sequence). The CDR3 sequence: CASSMGQVVSPLHF. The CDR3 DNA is TGTGCCAGTAGTATGGGGCAGGTCGTATCACCCCTCCACTTT.

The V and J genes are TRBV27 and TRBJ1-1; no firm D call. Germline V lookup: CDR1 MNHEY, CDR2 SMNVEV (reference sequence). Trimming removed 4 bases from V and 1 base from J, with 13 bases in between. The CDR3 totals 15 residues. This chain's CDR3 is CASSSSRATNTEAFF. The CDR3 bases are TGTGCCAGCAGTTCGTCGAGGGCCACGAACACTGAAGCTTTCTTT.

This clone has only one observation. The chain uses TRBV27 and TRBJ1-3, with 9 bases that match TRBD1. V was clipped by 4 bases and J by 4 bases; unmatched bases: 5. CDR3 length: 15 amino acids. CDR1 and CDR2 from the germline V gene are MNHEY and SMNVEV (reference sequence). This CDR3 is CASSSGTGLGNTIYF. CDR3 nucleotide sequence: TGTGCCAGCAGTTCCGGGACAGGGCTAGGAAACACCATATATTTT.

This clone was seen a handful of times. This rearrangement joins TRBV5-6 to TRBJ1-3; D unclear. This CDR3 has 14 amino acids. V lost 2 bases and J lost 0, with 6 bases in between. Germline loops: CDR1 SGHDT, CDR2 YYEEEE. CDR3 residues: CASSFGGSGNTIYF. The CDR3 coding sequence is TGTGCCAGCAGCTTTGGCGGCTCTGGAAACACCATATATTTT. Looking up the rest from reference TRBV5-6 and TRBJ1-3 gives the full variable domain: DAGVTQSPTHLIKTRGQQVTLRCSPKSGHDTVSWYQQALGQGPQFIFQYYEEEERQRGNFPDRFSGHQFPNYSSELNVNALLLGDSALYLCASSFGGSGNTIYFGEGSWLTVV.

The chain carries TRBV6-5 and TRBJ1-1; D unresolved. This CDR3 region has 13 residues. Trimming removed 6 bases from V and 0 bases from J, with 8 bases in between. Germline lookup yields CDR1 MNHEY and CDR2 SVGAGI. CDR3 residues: CASSLVLNTEAFF. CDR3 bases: TGTGCCAGCAGCTTAGTCCTGAACACTGAAGCTTTCTTT.

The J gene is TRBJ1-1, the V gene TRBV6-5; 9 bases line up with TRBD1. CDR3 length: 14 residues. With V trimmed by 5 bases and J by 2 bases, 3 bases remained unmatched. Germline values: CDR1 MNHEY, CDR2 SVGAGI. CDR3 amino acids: CASSRTGENTEAFF. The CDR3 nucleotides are TGTGCCAGCAGTAGGACAGGGGAAAACACTGAAGCTTTCTTT.

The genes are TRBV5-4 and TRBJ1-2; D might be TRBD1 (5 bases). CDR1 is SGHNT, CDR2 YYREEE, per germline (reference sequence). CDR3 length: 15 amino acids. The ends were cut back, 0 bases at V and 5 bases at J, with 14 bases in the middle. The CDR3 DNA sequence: TGTGCCAGCAGCTTGGTCGGGCAGGGTGAATATGGCTACACCTTC. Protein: CASSLVGQGEYGYTF.

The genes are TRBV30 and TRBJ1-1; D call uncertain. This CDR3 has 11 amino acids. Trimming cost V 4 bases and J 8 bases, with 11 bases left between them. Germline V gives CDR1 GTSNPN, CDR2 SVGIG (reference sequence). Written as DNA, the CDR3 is TGTGCCTGGATTAACCGGGGAGAAGCTTTCTTT. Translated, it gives CAWINRGEAFF.

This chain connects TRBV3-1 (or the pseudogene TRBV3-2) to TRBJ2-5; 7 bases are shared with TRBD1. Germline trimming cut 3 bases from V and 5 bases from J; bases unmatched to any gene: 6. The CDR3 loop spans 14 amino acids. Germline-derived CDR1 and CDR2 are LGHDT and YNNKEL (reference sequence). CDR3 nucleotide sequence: TGTGCCAGCAGCCATACCGACAGGGTTGAGACCCAGTACTTC. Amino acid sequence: CASSHTDRVETQYF.

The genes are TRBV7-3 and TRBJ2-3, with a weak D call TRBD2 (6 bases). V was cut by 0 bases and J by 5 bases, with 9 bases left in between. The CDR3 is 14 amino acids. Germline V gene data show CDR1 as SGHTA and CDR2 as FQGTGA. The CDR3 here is CASSLTMGGDTQYF. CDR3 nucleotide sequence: TGTGCCAGCAGCTTAACGATGGGGGGAGATACGCAGTATTTT.

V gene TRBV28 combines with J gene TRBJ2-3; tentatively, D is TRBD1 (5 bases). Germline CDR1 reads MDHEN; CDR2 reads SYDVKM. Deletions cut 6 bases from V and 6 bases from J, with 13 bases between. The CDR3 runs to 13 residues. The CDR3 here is CASSLSRADTQYF. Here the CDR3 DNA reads TGTGCCAGCAGCTTGAGCAGGGCGGATACGCAGTATTTT.